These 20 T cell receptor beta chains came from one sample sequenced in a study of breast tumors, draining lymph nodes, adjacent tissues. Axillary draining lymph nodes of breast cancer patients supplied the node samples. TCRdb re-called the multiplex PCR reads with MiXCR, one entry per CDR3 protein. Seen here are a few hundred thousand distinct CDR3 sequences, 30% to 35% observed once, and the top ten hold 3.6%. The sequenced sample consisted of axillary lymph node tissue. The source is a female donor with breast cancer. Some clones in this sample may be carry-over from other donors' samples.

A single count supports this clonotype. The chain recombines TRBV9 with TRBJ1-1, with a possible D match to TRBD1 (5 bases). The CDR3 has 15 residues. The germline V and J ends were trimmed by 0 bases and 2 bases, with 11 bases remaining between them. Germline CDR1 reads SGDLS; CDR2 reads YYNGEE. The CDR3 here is CASSVGGAGNTEAFF. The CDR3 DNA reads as TGTGCCAGCAGCGTAGGAGGGGCTGGAAACACTGAAGCTTTCTTT.

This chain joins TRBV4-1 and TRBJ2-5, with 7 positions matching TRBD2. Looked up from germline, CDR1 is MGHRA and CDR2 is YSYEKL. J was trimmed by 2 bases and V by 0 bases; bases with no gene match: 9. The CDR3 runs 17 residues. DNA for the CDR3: TGCGCCAGCAGCCAAGAAGTTGGGGCTAGCGGTCAAGAGACCCAGTACTTC. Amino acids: CASSQEVGASGQETQYF.

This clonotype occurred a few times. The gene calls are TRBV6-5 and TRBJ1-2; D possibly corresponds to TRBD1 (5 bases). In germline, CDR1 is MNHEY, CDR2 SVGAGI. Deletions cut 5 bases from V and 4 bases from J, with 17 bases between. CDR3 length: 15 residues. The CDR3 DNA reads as TGTGCCAGCAGTGACAGACAGAAAACCCTCTATGGCTACACCTTC. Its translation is CASSDRQKTLYGYTF.

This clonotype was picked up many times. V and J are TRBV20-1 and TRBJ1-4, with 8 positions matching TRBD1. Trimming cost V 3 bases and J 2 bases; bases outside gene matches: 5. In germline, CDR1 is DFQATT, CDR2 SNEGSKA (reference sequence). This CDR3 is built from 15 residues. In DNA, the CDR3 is TGCAGTGCTAGGTTCCGGACAGGGACTAATGAAAAACTGTTTTTT. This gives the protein CSARFRTGTNEKLFF.

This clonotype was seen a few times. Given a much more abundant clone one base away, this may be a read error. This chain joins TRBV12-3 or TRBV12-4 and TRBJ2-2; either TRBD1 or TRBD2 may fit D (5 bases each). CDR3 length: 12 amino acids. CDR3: CASSLGVGKLFF. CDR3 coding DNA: TGTGCCAGCAGTTTGGGGGTCGGGAAGCTGTTTTTT.

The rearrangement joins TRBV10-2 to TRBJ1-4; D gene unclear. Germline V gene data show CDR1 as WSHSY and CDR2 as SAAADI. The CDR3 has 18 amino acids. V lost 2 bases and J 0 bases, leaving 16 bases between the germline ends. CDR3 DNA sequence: TGCGCCAGCAGTGAGAGGGCGTCCGTGGGGTCAACTAATGAAAAACTGTTTTTT. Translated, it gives CASSERASVGSTNEKLFF.

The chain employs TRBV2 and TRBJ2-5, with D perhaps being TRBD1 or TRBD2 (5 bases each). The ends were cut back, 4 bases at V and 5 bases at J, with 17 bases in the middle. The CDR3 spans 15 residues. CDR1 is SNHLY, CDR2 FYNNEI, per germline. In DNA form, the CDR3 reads TGTGCCAGCAGTGTGGAGAGGGGCAGGTGGGAGACCCAGTACTTC. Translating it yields CASSVERGRWETQYF. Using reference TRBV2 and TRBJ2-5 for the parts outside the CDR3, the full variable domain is EPEVTQTPSHQVTQMGQEVILRCVPISNHLYFYWYRQILGQKVEFLVSFYNNEISEKSEIFDDQFSVERPDGSNFTLKIRSTKLEDSAMYFCASSVERGRWETQYFGPGTRLLVL.

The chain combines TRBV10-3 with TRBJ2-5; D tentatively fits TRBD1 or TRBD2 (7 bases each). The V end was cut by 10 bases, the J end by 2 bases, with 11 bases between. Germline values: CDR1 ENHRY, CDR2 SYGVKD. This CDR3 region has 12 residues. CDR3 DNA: TGTGCCACCCAGGGGGGGCAAGAGACCCAGTACTTC. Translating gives CATQGGQETQYF.

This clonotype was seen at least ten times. CDR3 sequence: CASWTGGNQPQHF. The CDR3 nucleotides are TGTGCCAGTTGGACAGGGGGCAATCAGCCCCAGCATTTT. The rearrangement joins TRBV19 to TRBJ1-5; 9 bases fit TRBD1. Germline V CDR1 and CDR2: LNHDA, SQIVND (reference sequence). This CDR3 is built from 13 residues. V shed 8 bases, J shed 2 bases, and the junction held 1 base outside the gene matches.

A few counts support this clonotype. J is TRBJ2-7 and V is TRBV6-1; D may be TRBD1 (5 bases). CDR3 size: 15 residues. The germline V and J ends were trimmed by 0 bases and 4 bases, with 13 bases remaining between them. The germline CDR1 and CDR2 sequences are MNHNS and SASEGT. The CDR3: CASSEALYKGYEQYF. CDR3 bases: TGTGCCAGCAGTGAAGCGCTTTATAAGGGGTACGAGCAGTACTTC.

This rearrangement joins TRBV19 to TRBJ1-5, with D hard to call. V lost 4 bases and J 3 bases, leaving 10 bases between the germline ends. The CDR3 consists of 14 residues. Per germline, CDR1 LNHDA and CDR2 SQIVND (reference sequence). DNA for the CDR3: TGTGCCAGTAGTACCCCGGGCCTCAATCAGCCCCAGCATTTT. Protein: CASSTPGLNQPQHF.

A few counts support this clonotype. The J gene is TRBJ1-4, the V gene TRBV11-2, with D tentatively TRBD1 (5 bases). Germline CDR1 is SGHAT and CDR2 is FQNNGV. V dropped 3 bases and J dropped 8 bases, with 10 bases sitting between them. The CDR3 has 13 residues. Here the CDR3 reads CASSFRVGEKLFF. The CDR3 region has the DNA TGTGCCAGCAGCTTCAGGGTTGGGGAAAAACTGTTTTTT.

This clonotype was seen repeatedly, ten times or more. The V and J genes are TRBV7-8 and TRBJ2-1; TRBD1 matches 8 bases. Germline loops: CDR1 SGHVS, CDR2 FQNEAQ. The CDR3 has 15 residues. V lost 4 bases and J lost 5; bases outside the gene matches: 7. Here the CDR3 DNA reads TGTGCCAGCAGCTCGGACAGGGTCTGGCACAATGAGCAGTTCTTC. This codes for CASSSDRVWHNEQFF.

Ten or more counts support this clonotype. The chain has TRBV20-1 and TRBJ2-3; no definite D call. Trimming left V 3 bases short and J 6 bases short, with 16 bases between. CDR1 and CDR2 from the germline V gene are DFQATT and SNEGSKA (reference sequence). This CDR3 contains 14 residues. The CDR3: CSARRPTNIDTQYF. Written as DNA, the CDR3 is TGCAGTGCTAGGAGGCCCACCAACATCGATACGCAGTATTTT.

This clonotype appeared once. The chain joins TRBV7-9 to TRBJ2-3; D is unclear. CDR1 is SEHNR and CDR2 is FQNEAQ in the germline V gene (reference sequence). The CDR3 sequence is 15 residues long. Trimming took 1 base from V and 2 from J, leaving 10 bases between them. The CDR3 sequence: CASSLDLGNTDTQYF. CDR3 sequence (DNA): TGTGCCAGCAGCTTAGATCTGGGGAACACAGATACGCAGTATTTT.

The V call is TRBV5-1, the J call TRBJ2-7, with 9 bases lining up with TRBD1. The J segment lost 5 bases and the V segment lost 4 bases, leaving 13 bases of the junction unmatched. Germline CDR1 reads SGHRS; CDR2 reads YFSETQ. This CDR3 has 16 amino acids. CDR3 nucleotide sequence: TGCGCCAGCAGCCCACTAACCGGGACAGGGCTCCACGAGCAGTACTTC. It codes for CASSPLTGTGLHEQYF.

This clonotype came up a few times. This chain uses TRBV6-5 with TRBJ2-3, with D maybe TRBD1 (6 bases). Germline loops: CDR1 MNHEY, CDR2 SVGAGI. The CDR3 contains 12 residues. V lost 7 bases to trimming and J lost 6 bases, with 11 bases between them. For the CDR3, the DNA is TGTGCCAGCAAACAGGGTTCCGATACGCAGTATTTT. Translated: CASKQGSDTQYF.

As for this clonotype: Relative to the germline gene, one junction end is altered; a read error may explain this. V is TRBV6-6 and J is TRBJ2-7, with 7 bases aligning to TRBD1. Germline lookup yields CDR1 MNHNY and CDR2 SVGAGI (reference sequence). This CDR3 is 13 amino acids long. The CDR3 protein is CASSHRGSYEQCF. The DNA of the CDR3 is TGTGCCAGCAGTCACAGGGGCTCCTACGAGCAGTGCTTC.

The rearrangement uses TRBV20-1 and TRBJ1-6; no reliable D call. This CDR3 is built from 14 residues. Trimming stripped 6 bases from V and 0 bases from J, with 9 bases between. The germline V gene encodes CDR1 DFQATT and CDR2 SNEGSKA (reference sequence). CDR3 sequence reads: CSAPRVSYNSPLHF. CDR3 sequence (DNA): TGCAGTGCGCCCCGAGTCTCCTATAATTCACCCCTCCACTTT.

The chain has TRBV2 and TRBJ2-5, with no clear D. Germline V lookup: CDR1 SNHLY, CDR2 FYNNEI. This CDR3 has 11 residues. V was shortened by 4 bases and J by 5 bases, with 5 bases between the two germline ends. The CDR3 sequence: CASSARETQYF. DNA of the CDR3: TGTGCCAGCAGTGCCCGGGAGACCCAGTACTTC.